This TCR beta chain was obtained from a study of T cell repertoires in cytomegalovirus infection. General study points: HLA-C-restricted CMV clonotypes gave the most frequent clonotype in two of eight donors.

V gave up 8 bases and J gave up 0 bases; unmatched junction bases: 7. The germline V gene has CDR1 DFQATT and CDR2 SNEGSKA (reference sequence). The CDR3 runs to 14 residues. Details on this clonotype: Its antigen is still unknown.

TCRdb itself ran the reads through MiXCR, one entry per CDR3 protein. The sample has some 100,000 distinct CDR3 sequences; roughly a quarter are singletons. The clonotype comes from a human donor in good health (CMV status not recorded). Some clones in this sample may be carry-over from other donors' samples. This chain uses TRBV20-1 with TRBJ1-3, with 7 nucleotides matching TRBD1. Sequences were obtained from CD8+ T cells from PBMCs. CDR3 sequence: CSSRDRSSGNTIYF. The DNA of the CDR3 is TGCAGTTCAAGGGACAGAAGCTCTGGAAACACCATATATTTT.